Listed below are T cell receptor beta chains from one sample, sequenced in a study of a mutant IDH1 vaccine in newly diagnosed glioma. These receptors have no known antigen. Libraries were prepared by immunoSEQ multiplex PCR; TCRdb keeps only in-frame clonotypes and omits some of them. The data show around 50,000 clones, 70% to 85% seen once. The specimen was PBMCs, collected from a glioma patient whose treatment included an IDH1 peptide vaccine. These receptors were obtained from a woman in her thirties with glioma. Some clones in this sample may be carry-over from other donors' samples. The CDR3 runs from the conserved cysteine through the conserved F or W. The D gene is left open where the match is weak. Size tells how often a clone was seen (once, few, many) or the class of an expanded clone, and some rows leave it out.

j_call,v_call,d_call,clone_size,cdr3_nt,cdr3_aa
TRBJ2-5,TRBV5-1,.,.,TGCGCCAGCAGCTCCTCCCAAGAGACCCAGTACTTC,CASSSSQETQYF
TRBJ1-1,TRBV5-6,TRBD1,.,TGTGCCAGCAGATACAGGGGGAACACTGAAGCTTTCTTT,CASRYRGNTEAFF
TRBJ1-1,TRBV9,.,.,TGTGCCAGCAGCGTAGAACTCCAGAACACTGAAGCTTTCTTT,CASSVELQNTEAFF
TRBJ2-5,TRBV20-1,.,.,TGCAGTGCTGATGGGGGGACCCAGTACTTC,CSADGGTQYF
TRBJ2-3,TRBV7-9,.,.,TGTGCCAGCAGATACCTTGGCACAGATACGCAGTATTTT,CASRYLGTDTQYF
TRBJ1-4,TRBV28,.,.,TGTGCCAGCAGCCGGACCGCCGGGGAAAAACTGTTTTTT,CASSRTAGEKLFF
TRBJ1-1,TRBV30,.,few,TGTGCCTGGAGTGTAGTCTCCCAGGGACTATCTGAAGCTTTCTTT,CAWSVVSQGLSEAFF
TRBJ2-7,TRBV10-3,.,.,TGTGCCATCAGGATGGACAGCTCCTCCTACGAGCAGTACTTC,CAIRMDSSSYEQYF
TRBJ1-5,TRBV6-5,.,.,TGTGCCAGCCGGGTGGGTGTGGATCAGCCCCAGCATTTT,CASRVGVDQPQHF
TRBJ1-2,TRBV2,.,once,TGTGCCAGCAGTGATGGGATACTCCGACCCTTC,CASSDGILRPF
TRBJ2-1,TRBV5-6,TRBD1,.,TGTGCCAGCAGCCCCGGGACAGGGTACAATGAGCAGTTCTTC,CASSPGTGYNEQFF
TRBJ2-7,TRBV19,.,.,TGTGCCAGTACCCAAGGGGCGGCCTCCTACGAGCAGTACTTC,CASTQGAASYEQYF
TRBJ2-1,TRBV30,TRBD2,.,TGTGCCTGGAGACTAGCGGAAGGGAATGAGCAGTTCTTC,CAWRLAEGNEQFF
TRBJ2-7,TRBV29-1,TRBD2,.,TGCAGCGTCCTAGCGGGCCTCTCCTACGAGCAGTACTTC,CSVLAGLSYEQYF
TRBJ2-6,TRBV5-5,.,.,TGTGCCAGCAGCTTGGTCGGCAGGGAATACTCCGGGGCCAACGTCCTGACTTTC,CASSLVGREYSGANVLTF
TRBJ2-7,TRBV6-1,TRBD1,.,TGTGCCAGCAGTGAAGCCGGGACAGGATTATACGAGCAGTACTTC,CASSEAGTGLYEQYF
TRBJ2-5,TRBV5-1,.,once,TGCGCCAGCAGCGCCCTATTAGCAGTCCAAGAGACCCAGTACTTC,CASSALLAVQETQYF
TRBJ1-3,TRBV30,.,.,TGTGCCTGGAGATTTAGGGCATCGGGAAACACCATATATTTT,CAWRFRASGNTIYF
TRBJ2-7,TRBV6-5,.,.,TGTGCCAGCATGCTAACAGGGAGTAAATACGAGCAGTACTTC,CASMLTGSKYEQYF
TRBJ2-7,TRBV7-9,.,.,TGTGCCAGCAGCTTAGACATTAGCTCCTACGAGCAGTACTTC,CASSLDISSYEQYF
TRBJ2-6,TRBV7-6,TRBD2,.,TGTGCCAGCAGCCCGAGGCGGGAGGCGGGAGTCCCTGGGGCCAACGTCCTGACTTTC,CASSPRREAGVPGANVLTF
TRBJ2-1,TRBV5-4,.,.,TGTGCCAGCAGCTCTACTAGTTCTGAGCAGTTCTTC,CASSSTSSEQFF
TRBJ1-1,TRBV29-1,.,.,TGCAGCGTTGAAGATCTTAATGAAGCTTTCTTT,CSVEDLNEAFF
TRBJ2-1,TRBV5-1,TRBD2,.,TGCGCCAGCAGGCCTAGCGGTACGGGAAATGAGCAGTTCTTC,CASRPSGTGNEQFF
TRBJ2-1,TRBV7-9,TRBD2,.,TGTGCCAGCAGCTTAGGGACTAGCCGAGAGCAGTTCTTC,CASSLGTSREQFF
TRBJ2-5,TRBV7-9,.,.,TGTGCCAGCAGCTTAGTAGGTTTTCAAGAGACCCAGTACTTC,CASSLVGFQETQYF
TRBJ1-1,TRBV7-6,.,few,TGTGCCAGCAGCTCCGACCAGAACACTGAAGCTTTCTTT,CASSSDQNTEAFF
TRBJ2-3,TRBV4-1,TRBD2,.,TGCGCCAGCAGCCAAGAAGGGACTAGCGGGTCTGACGCAGATACGCAGTATTTT,CASSQEGTSGSDADTQYF
TRBJ1-1,TRBV5-4,.,.,TGTGCCAGCGGTCGGGGGTCACTGAACACTGAAGCTTTCTTT,CASGRGSLNTEAFF
TRBJ2-5,TRBV10-2,.,.,TGCGCCAGCAGTGAGGGTATAGGATTTCTGGGGGAGACCCAGTACTTC,CASSEGIGFLGETQYF
TRBJ2-7,TRBV29-1,TRBD2,.,TGCAGCGTTCGGGAGGGTAGAGAGCAGTACTTC,CSVREGREQYF
TRBJ2-3,TRBV7-2,TRBD1,.,TGTGCCAGCAGCTTACGTGGGGACAGCCCCACAGATACGCAGTATTTT,CASSLRGDSPTDTQYF
TRBJ2-3,TRBV11-3,.,.,TGTGCCAGCAGCTTAGGTAGCGGAACAGATACGCAGTATTTT,CASSLGSGTDTQYF
TRBJ1-4,TRBV9,.,few,TGTGCCAGCAGCGGAGAGAGGGGTTCTAATGAAAAACTGTTTTTT,CASSGERGSNEKLFF
TRBJ2-7,TRBV5-4,TRBD1,.,TGTGCCAGCAGCCCGGGACAGGGTAGCTACGAGCAGTACTTC,CASSPGQGSYEQYF
TRBJ2-7,TRBV28,.,.,TGTGCCAGCAGCCATAGGGTGGGGGGTTACGAGCAGTACTTC,CASSHRVGGYEQYF
TRBJ2-5,TRBV10-3,TRBD1,.,TGTGCCATCAGTGAACCCAGGGGGCTAGGGCAAGAGACCCAGTACTTC,CAISEPRGLGQETQYF
TRBJ2-5,TRBV10-3,.,.,TGTGCCATCAGTGAAGACACAGGGTTCGAGACCCAGTACTTC,CAISEDTGFETQYF
TRBJ2-7,TRBV9,.,.,TGTGCCAGCAGCGTAGTGGGGACAGCGGGGGAGCAGTACTTC,CASSVVGTAGEQYF
TRBJ1-2,TRBV30,.,.,TGTGCCTGGAGTGTAGGCTTTTCAAGCGGCTACACCTTC,CAWSVGFSSGYTF
TRBJ2-3,TRBV2,.,.,TGTGCCAGCACTAGCACAGATACGCAGTATTTT,CASTSTDTQYF
TRBJ1-4,TRBV5-1,.,.,TGCGCCAGCAGCTTTTCCCAGGGTAATGAAAAACTGTTTTTT,CASSFSQGNEKLFF
TRBJ2-7,TRBV4-1,.,.,TGCGCCAGCAGCCCTCAAAAGGCCTACGAGCAGTACTTC,CASSPQKAYEQYF
TRBJ2-1,TRBV4-1,.,.,TGCGCCAGCAGCAAGCCCGGCGGCCACAATGAGCAGTTCTTC,CASSKPGGHNEQFF
TRBJ1-1,TRBV9,TRBD1,few,TGTGCCAGCAGCGTAGGACAGGGCACTGAAGCTTTCTTT,CASSVGQGTEAFF
TRBJ2-3,TRBV4-2,.,.,TGTGCCAGCAGCCCCGGGTCCTGGCCAGATACGCAGTATTTT,CASSPGSWPDTQYF
TRBJ2-7,TRBV30,TRBD1,.,TGTGCCTGGGAGGGGAGACAGGGGGCGAAAGAGCAGTACTTC,CAWEGRQGAKEQYF
TRBJ2-7,TRBV7-6,.,.,TGTGCCAGCAGCTACCCCCTGGGGTCCTCTGGAGAGCAGTACTTC,CASSYPLGSSGEQYF
TRBJ2-1,TRBV2,TRBD2,.,TGTGCCAGCAGTGAAGGCCTAGCGGGAGGGCAGAATGAGCAGTTCTTC,CASSEGLAGGQNEQFF
TRBJ2-1,TRBV25-1,.,.,TGTGCCAGCAGCCTAAATGAGCAGTTCTTC,CASSLNEQFF
TRBJ1-1,TRBV2,TRBD1,.,TGTGCCAGCCCCGGAGGGACAGGGTGGACTGAAGCTTTCTTT,CASPGGTGWTEAFF
TRBJ1-2,TRBV7-2,.,.,TGTGCCAGCAGCTTATGGGGAGCCGCAACGAACTATGGCTACACCTTC,CASSLWGAATNYGYTF
TRBJ1-5,TRBV27,TRBD1,.,TGTGCCAGCAGTCCCCCGACAGGGGTTATGGATCAGCCCCAGCATTTT,CASSPPTGVMDQPQHF
TRBJ1-1,TRBV6-1,TRBD1,.,TGTGCCAGCAGTCTGGACAGGGCTGATGAAGCTTTCTTT,CASSLDRADEAFF
TRBJ2-1,TRBV19,.,.,TGTGCCAGTAGTATAGTAAGCGACGGAGCTGAGCAGTTCTTC,CASSIVSDGAEQFF
TRBJ2-2,TRBV5-5,TRBD2,.,TGTGCCAGCAGATTTCCCGGGACTAGCGGGAGCGGGGAGCTGTTTTTT,CASRFPGTSGSGELFF
TRBJ1-1,TRBV6-5,.,.,TGTGCCAGCAGCGCTCATCCAGGGGAGACTGAAGCTTTCTTT,CASSAHPGETEAFF
TRBJ2-7,TRBV10-1,TRBD1,.,TGCGCCAGCAGTGAGTACGCCGGGACAGCCTACGAGCAGTACTTC,CASSEYAGTAYEQYF
TRBJ2-4,TRBV30,.,.,TGTGCCTGGGCCCCTGACGGTGACATTCAGTACTTC,CAWAPDGDIQYF
TRBJ2-7,TRBV29-1,TRBD2,.,TGCAGCGTTCGGACTAGCGGGAGCATGAATCCCGAGCAGTACTTC,CSVRTSGSMNPEQYF